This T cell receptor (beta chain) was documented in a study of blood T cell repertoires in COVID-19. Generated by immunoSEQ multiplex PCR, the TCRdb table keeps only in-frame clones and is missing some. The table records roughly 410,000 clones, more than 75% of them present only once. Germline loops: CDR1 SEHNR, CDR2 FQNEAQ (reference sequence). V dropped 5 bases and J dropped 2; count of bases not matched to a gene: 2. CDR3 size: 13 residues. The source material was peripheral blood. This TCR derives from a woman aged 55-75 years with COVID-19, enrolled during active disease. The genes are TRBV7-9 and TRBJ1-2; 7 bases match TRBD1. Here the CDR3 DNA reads TGTGCCAGCAGCCCGGGACAGAACTATGGCTACACCTTC. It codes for CASSPGQNYGYTF.